The sequence of this T cell receptor (beta chain) was determined in a study of shared clonotypes between healthy human individuals. The CDR3 contains 11 residues. Trimming shortened V by 3 bases and J by 5 bases, and 4 bases separated the two germline ends. CDR1 and CDR2 from the germline V gene are SGHDN and FVKESK. Sequencing used immunoSEQ multiplex PCR; TCRdb keeps in-frame clones, though not all of them. The table shows some 600,000 clones, with roughly 96% occurring only once. The naive CD8 fraction comprised CD45RO-negative cells positively selected for CCR7 and excluded terminally differentiated effector memory CD45RA+ cells.

The chain uses TRBV14 and TRBJ1-2; no firm D call. Input material: naive CD8+ T cells sorted from blood. The origin of this receptor is a woman aged 25 to 39 in good health. CDR3 bases: TGTGCCAGCAGCCAGGGGTATGGCTACACCTTC. Its translation is CASSQGYGYTF. Full variable domain (outside the CDR3, taken from reference TRBV14 and TRBJ1-2): EAGVTQFPSHSVIEKGQTVTLRCDPISGHDNLYWYRRVMGKEIKFLLHFVKESKQDESGMPNNRFLAERTGGTYSTLKVQPAELEDSGVYFCASSQGYGYTFGSGTRLTVV.